The T cell receptor beta chain described here comes from a study of monozygotic twins with cystic fibrosis. Study-wide points: Monozygotic CF twin pairs shared significantly more nucleotide-identical clonotypes than unrelated CF individuals did. Shared CDR3 numbers were not associated with age, concordance or severity. Clonality was generally low (median about 0.01), higher in the most severe patients.

About this clone: The antigen remains undetermined.

The germline gives CDR1 SGHTA, CDR2 FQGNSA. Trimming pared 6 bases from V and 4 bases from J, leaving 6 bases between. This CDR3 is 11 amino acids long. Some clones are missing from TCRdb's copy, which holds only in-frame ones; the method was immunoSEQ multiplex PCR. In the table there are around 10,000 clones, 96% of which are singletons. This chain uses TRBV7-2 with TRBJ1-2; D remains unclear. The sample taken for sequencing was blood. The TCR comes from a boy younger than 18 with cystic fibrosis. CDR3 protein: CASSSAYGYTF. As DNA, the CDR3 is TGTGCCAGCAGTTCTGCCTATGGCTACACCTTC.